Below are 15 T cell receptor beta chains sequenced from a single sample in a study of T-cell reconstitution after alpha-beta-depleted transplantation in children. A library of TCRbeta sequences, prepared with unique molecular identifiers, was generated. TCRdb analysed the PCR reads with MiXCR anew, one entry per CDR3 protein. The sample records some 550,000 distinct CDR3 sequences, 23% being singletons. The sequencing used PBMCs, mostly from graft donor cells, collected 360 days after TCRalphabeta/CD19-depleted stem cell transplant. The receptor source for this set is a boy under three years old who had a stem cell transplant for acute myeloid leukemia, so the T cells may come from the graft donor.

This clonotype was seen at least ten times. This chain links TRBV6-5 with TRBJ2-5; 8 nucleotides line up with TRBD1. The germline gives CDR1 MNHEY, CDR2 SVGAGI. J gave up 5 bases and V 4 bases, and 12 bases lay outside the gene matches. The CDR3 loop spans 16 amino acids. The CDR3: CASSSFPLDREETQYF. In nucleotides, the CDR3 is TGTGCCAGCAGTTCCTTCCCGTTGGACAGGGAGGAGACCCAGTACTTC.

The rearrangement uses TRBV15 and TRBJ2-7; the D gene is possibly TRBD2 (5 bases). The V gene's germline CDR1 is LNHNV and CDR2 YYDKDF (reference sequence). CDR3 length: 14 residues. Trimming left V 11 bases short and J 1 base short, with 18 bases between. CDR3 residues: CAPFPGKDSYEQYV. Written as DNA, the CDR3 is TGTGCCCCATTTCCGGGGAAAGATTCCTACGAGCAGTACGTC.

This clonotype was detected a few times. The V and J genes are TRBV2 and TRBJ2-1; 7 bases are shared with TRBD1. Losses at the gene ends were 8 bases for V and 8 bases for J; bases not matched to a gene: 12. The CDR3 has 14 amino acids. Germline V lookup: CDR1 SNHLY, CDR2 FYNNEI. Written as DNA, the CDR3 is TGTGCCAGCGAGCGACAGGGTCCCGGGGATGAGCAGTTCTTC. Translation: CASERQGPGDEQFF.

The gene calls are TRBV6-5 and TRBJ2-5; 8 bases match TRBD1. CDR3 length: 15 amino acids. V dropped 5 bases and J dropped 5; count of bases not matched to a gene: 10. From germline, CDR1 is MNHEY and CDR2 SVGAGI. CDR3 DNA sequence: TGTGCCAGCAGTAACCGGGACAGGTATTGGGAGACCCAGTACTTC. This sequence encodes CASSNRDRYWETQYF.

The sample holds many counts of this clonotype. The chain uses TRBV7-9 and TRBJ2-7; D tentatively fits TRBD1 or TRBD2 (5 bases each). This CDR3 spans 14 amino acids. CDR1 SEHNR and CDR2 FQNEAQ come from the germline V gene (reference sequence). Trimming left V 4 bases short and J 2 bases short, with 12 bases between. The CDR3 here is CASSSGAQPYEQYF. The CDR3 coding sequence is TGTGCCAGCAGCTCCGGGGCCCAACCCTACGAGCAGTACTTC.

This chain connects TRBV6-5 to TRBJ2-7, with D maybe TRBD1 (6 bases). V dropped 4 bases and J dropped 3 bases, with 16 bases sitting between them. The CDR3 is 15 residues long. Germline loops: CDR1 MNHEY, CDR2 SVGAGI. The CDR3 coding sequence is TGTGCCAGCAGTTCCGCGACAGGTCGATACTACGAGCAGTACTTC. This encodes CASSSATGRYYEQYF.

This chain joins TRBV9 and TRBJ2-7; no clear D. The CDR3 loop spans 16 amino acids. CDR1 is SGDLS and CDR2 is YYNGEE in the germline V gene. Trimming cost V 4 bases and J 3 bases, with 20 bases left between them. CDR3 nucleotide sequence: TGTGCCAGCAGCTTGAGGACGGACGAAAACCACTACGAGCAGTACTTC. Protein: CASSLRTDENHYEQYF. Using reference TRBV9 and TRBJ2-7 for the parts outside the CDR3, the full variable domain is DSGVTQTPKHLITATGQRVTLRCSPRSGDLSVYWYQQSLDQGLQFLIQYYNGEERAKGNILERFSAQQFPDLHSELNLSSLELGDSALYFCASSLRTDENHYEQYFGPGTRLTVT.

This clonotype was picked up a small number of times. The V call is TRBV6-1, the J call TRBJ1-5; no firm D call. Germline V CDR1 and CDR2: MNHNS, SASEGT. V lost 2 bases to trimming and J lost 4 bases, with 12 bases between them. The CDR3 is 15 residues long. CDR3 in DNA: TGTGCCAGCAGTGAAAGGGCCCTCTCAAATCAGCCCCAGCATTTT. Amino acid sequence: CASSERALSNQPQHF.

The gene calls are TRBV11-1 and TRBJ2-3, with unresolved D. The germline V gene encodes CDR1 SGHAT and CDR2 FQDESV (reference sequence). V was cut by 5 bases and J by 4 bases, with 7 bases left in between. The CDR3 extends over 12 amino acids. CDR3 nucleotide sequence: TGTGCCAGCAGCCGTTACCCAGATACGCAGTATTTT. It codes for CASSRYPDTQYF.

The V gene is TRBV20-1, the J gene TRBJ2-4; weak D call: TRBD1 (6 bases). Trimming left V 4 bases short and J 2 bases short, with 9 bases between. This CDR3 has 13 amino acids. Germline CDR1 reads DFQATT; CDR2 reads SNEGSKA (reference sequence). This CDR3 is CSAKGTPKNIQYF. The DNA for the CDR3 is TGCAGTGCTAAGGGGACACCCAAAAACATTCAGTACTTC.

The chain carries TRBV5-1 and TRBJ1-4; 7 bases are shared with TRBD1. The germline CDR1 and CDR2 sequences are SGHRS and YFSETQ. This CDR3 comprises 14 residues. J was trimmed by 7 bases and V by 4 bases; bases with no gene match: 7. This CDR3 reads CASSEGQPGEKLFF. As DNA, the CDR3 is TGCGCCAGCAGCGAGGGACAGCCTGGTGAAAAACTGTTTTTT.

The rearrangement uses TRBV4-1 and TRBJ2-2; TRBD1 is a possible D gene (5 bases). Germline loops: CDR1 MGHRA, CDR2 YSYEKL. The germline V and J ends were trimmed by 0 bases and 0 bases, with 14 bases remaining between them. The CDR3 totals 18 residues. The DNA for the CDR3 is TGCGCCAGCAGCCAAGATGGGGTGACAGACCCGAACACCGGGGAGCTGTTTTTT. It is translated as CASSQDGVTDPNTGELFF.

CDR3 in amino acids: CASSLGGEVYGYTF. The CDR3 DNA is TGTGCCAGCAGTTTGGGAGGGGAAGTCTATGGCTACACCTTC. The chain is built from TRBV12-3 or TRBV12-4 and TRBJ1-2; the D gene is possibly TRBD1 (5 bases). This CDR3 region has 14 residues. Trimming shortened V by 3 bases and J by 4 bases, and 12 bases separated the two germline ends.

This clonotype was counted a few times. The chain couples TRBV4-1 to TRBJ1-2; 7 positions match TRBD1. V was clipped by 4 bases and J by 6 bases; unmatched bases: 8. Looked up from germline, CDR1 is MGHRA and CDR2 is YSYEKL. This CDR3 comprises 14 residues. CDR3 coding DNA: TGCGCCAGCAGCCGCGGGACAGCGGCAAATGGCTACACCTTC. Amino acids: CASSRGTAANGYTF.

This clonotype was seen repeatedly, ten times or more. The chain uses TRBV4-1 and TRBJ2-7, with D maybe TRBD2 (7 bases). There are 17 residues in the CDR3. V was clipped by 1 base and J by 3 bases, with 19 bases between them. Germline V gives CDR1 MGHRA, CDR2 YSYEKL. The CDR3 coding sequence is TGCGCCAGCAGCCAAGGGTACCGGGGGGCCGGATTCTACGAGCAGTACGTC. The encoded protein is CASSQGYRGAGFYEQYV.